This TCR beta chain was observed in a study of cytomegalovirus exposure and HLA in healthy donors. General study points: Among the most significant clusters, several appeared linked to common viral pathogens in a later analysis.

For this clone: Its cognate antigen is unknown.

The CDR3 loop spans 15 amino acids. Germline V lookup: CDR1 SGHKS, CDR2 YYEKEE (reference sequence). V lost 0 bases to trimming and J lost 4 bases, with 11 bases between them. The PCR employed 60 Vbeta primers together with 13 Jbeta primers. Data came from immunoSEQ multiplex PCR; TCRdb stores just in-frame clones and leaves some out. The table lists about 98,000 clones, under 80% of them singletons. The sample consisted of PBMCs. This chain links TRBV5-5 with TRBJ2-1; D possibly corresponds to TRBD1 (5 bases). The clonotype comes from a male donor in good health and CMV-seronegative. The DNA of the CDR3 is TGTGCCAGCAGCTTGGGTCAGGGAACTTACAATGAGCAGTTCTTC. It yields the protein CASSLGQGTYNEQFF.